The source of this T cell receptor beta chain is a study of T cell responses to AZD1222 COVID-19 vaccine. The data were produced by immunoSEQ multiplex PCR, yet TCRdb's version contains in-frame clones alone and is incomplete. In the table there are about 120,000 clones, around 91% of which are singletons. Study findings and constraints: The number of AZD1222 recipients seropositive at baseline was only six. Spike-wide coverage was observed for vaccine-associated CD4 TCRs, with dominant responses at 160-218 and 743-854. Only after the peak T cell response were repertoires sampled.

About this clone: The antigen remains unidentified.

Sequencing used peripheral blood, obtained on day 0 of MenACWY control vaccination. The TCR was taken from an adult in good health.

The CDR3 is CASSLRPGGENGYTF. CDR3 nucleotides: TGCGCCAGCAGCTTGCGGCCAGGGGGCGAGAATGGCTACACCTTC. This chain links TRBV5-1 with TRBJ1-2; 8 bases align to TRBD1. This CDR3 contains 15 residues. Trimming cost V 1 base and J 6 bases; bases outside gene matches: 8. Germline V gene data show CDR1 as SGHRS and CDR2 as YFSETQ. Drawing the rest from reference TRBV5-1 and TRBJ1-2, the complete variable domain is KAGVTQTPRYLIKTRGQQVTLSCSPISGHRSVSWYQQTPGQGLQFLFEYFSETQRNKGNFPGRFSGRQFSNSRSEMNVSTLELGDSALYLCASSLRPGGENGYTFGSGTRLTVV.